One and the same sample provided the 10 T cell receptor beta chains below, sequenced in a study of neurological immune-mediated disorders. One entry per CDR3 protein, called by TCRdb with MiXCR from the 5' RACE reads. The sample has 35,000 to 45,000 distinct CDR3 sequences; around 2.9% are singletons. Stated time point: longitudinal time-point 1 (baseline). Material for sequencing was PBMCs. Receptor source: a woman in her sixties with multiple sclerosis.

This clonotype came up many times. A read error may produce the germline difference seen at one junction end. The chain links TRBV7-7 to TRBJ1-1; tentative D call: TRBD1 (5 bases). CDR3 length: 13 residues. Germline loops: CDR1 SSHAT, CDR2 FNYEAQ (reference sequence). The CDR3 DNA follows: TGTGCTAGCAGCTCGCAGGGCTACACTGAAGCTTTCTTT. Translating it yields CASSSQGYTEAFF. Using reference TRBV7-7 and TRBJ1-1 for the parts outside the CDR3, the full variable domain is GAGVSQSPRYKVTKRGQDVTLRCDPISSHATLYWYQQALGQGPEFLTYFNYEAQPDKSGLPSDRFSAERPEGSISTLTIQRTEQRDSAMYRCASSSQGYTEAFFGQGTRLTVV.

This clonotype was recorded many times. This chain joins TRBV3-1 and TRBJ1-4; D is perhaps TRBD1 (5 bases). CDR3 size: 15 residues. CDR1 and CDR2 (germline): LGHDT, YNNKEL (reference sequence). The V end was cut by 5 bases, the J end by 5 bases, with 15 bases between. CDR3 in amino acids: CASSNTGLGNEKLFF. CDR3 coding DNA: TGTGCCAGCAGCAACACAGGATTAGGGAATGAAAAACTGTTTTTT.

This clonotype was seen repeatedly, ten times or more. The chain couples TRBV14 to TRBJ1-4; 7 nucleotides match TRBD1. The CDR3 totals 15 residues. Trimming removed 1 base from V and 7 bases from J; junction bases left unmatched: 6. CDR1 and CDR2 from the germline V gene are SGHDN and FVKESK. For the CDR3, the DNA is TGTGCCAGCAGCCAAGGCCACAGGGGTGTTGAAAAACTGTTTTTT. Protein sequence: CASSQGHRGVEKLFF.

This clonotype was found many times. The gene calls are TRBV6-1 and TRBJ2-7, with D possibly being TRBD2 (8 bases). The ends were cut back, 1 base at V and 4 bases at J, with 26 bases in the middle. The CDR3 is 19 residues long. CDR1 is MNHNS, CDR2 SASEGT, per germline. The CDR3 sequence is CASSEVTQGGGGTNYEQYF. As DNA, the CDR3 is TGTGCCAGCAGTGAAGTCACCCAAGGGGGCGGGGGGACGAATTACGAGCAGTACTTC.

This clonotype has a count of ten or more. The chain employs TRBV12-3 or TRBV12-4 and TRBJ2-1; the match to TRBD2 covers 8 bases. The CDR3 has 15 residues. Trimming at V came to 4 bases and at J to 5 bases, leaving 7 bases not matched to a gene. In DNA, the CDR3 is TGTGCCAGCAGTTCTCAGCGGGGGAAACACAATGAGCAGTTCTTC. Translating gives CASSSQRGKHNEQFF.

At least ten counts were recorded for this clonotype. The CDR3 loop reads CASSLWFYDLDEQYF. CDR3 DNA: TGTGCCAGCAGCTTGTGGTTCTATGATCTCGACGAGCAGTACTTC. This chain connects TRBV5-6 to TRBJ2-7, with D unclear. Germline V gene lookup returns CDR1 SGHDT and CDR2 YYEEEE. V gave up 1 base and J gave up 5 bases, with 16 bases separating them. The CDR3 contains 15 residues.

This clonotype was counted many times. The chain links TRBV20-1 to TRBJ2-5; weak D call: TRBD2 (5 bases). This CDR3 is 11 amino acids long. With 1 base removed from V and 5 bases from J, the gap between germline ends came to 5 bases. Germline loops: CDR1 DFQATT, CDR2 SNEGSKA (reference sequence). In nucleotides, the CDR3 is TGCAGTGCTAGAGCGGGGGAGACCCAGTACTTC. It translates to CSARAGETQYF.

A few counts support this clonotype. This may be a read error: a much more frequent sequence differs by one nucleotide. The V gene is TRBV12-3 or TRBV12-4, the J gene TRBJ2-1, with a tentative D call TRBD1 (5 bases). Trimming cost V 4 bases and J 4 bases, with 8 bases left between them. The CDR3 loop spans 13 amino acids. The DNA for the CDR3 is TGTGCCAGCAGTTATACAGGATACAATGAGCAGTTCTTC. This translates into CASSYTGYNEQFF.

There are many counts of this clonotype. The chain joins TRBV29-1 to TRBJ2-7; possible D gene TRBD1, 6 bases. Germline V gene data show CDR1 as SQVTM and CDR2 as ANQGSEA. The CDR3 runs 12 residues. V was cut by 6 bases and J by 2 bases, with 11 bases left in between. CDR3 amino acids: CSVSDRTYEQYF. The CDR3 region has the DNA TGCAGCGTGTCGGACAGAACCTACGAGCAGTACTTC.

In this sample, this clonotype turned up many times. The V and J genes are TRBV10-3 and TRBJ1-5; the match to TRBD1 covers 7 bases. The trim removed 3 bases at V and 2 bases at J, leaving 4 bases unmatched. CDR3 size: 15 residues. Germline CDR1 reads ENHRY; CDR2 reads SYGVKD. The CDR3 nucleotides read TGTGCCATCAGTGAAAACGGACAGGGCAATCAGCCCCAGCATTTT. Translating it yields CAISENGQGNQPQHF.